This record concerns one TCR beta chain sequence. Its target antigen remains unknown. Base qualities are missing; no much larger clone stands one base away. The sample comes from a study of cytomegalovirus exposure and HLA in healthy donors (dated by TCRdb to the late 2010s). About the full investigation: An earlier analysis of 587 of the donors reported 250 to 300 Gb of sequence data and 100 million to 130 million unique TCR beta sequences from about 180 million T cells. A separate validation cohort of over 95 different subjects was used in addition to the approximately 640-subject first cohort. To predict cytomegalovirus infection status, the study combined high-throughput TCR immunosequencing, statistical association of individual TCRs with disease status, and machine learning. In a later analysis, previously published TCR beta repertoires from 666 donors were re-analyzed and high-resolution HLA genotyping was added so that TCR occurrence patterns could be studied. The aim of the study was to test whether cataloging public T cell receptors could identify signatures of past pathogen exposure. Among some 400 genotyped donors of the cohort, an average of around 240,000 unique TCR beta nucleotide sequences were sequenced per donor, about a sixth of them non-productive. Every discovery cohort repertoire had been produced on one sequencing platform. In an earlier analysis of about 590 of the donors, high-throughput TCR beta sequencing was used to judge whether each TCR beta V gene segment behaved as functional or pseudogenic. The study used immunosequencing to profile the T cell repertoires of approximately 650 subjects and linked those repertoires to cytomegalovirus serostatus. The number of donors typed differed by locus, with about 629-630 for A, B, C, DRB1 and DQB1, roughly 550 for DQA1, 600 to 610 for DPA1, and 472 for DPB1. Of the roughly 400 genotyped donors, around 81% fell in the genetic ancestry cluster associated with self-reported Caucasian donors. Rather than drawing on any new phenotypic data, the later analysis identified candidate immune exposures from TCR beta sequences and the way those sequences occurred across donors. Donor age, sex, ethnicity and CMV serostatus were compiled alongside the repertoire data. A later genetic analysis used genome-wide SNP genotypes for about three fifths of the 666 donors, treating that subset as a discovery cohort. Several DR-DQ haplotypes were handled as single units for association and clustering, since linkage in the cohort was strong. Both class I and class II loci were covered by HLA typing, at four-digit resolution. An early release covering 550 to 700 HLA-typed donors comprised about 300 gigabases of sequencing data and around 86 million unique TCR sequences.

The cohort was made up of 666 healthy bone marrow donors. All cohort members were sampled while nominally healthy, although unrecorded immune exposures were likely present. The donor tested CMV seropositive, placing the donor among the roughly 270 seropositive members of the cohort. Each donor provided a peripheral blood sample, and peripheral blood mononuclear cells were used for TCR beta sequencing. The Qiagen DNeasy Blood Extraction Kit was used to extract genomic DNA from the blood cell samples. The receptor library was made with the immunoSEQ multiplex PCR assay. A mixture of 60 forward primers for TCR Vbeta segments and 13 reverse primers for TCR Jbeta segments was used in the multiplex PCR. The CDR3 region of rearranged TCR beta genes was amplified from genomic DNA with a multiplex PCR assay. On the Illumina HiSeq System, the amplified TCR beta libraries were sequenced as 87-base-pair reads. The study's own analysis went as follows. A later analysis counted 65 million to 90 million unique TCR beta chains across the approximately 700 repertoires, and roughly 10 million of these chains were shared by at least two donors. Raw reads were error-corrected and collapsed into unique sequences with a nearest-neighbor algorithm that merged closely related sequences to remove PCR and sequencing errors. V, D and J gene segments were assigned by aligning CDR3 sequences to IMGT reference sequences. Each retained sequence needed at least a six-nucleotide match to both a V gene segment and a J gene segment. A rearrangement counted as productive if the CDR3 had no stop codons and remained in frame with V and J, and every other rearrangement counted as non-productive. CDR3 was defined by IMGT convention, running from the second conserved V-encoded cysteine to the conserved J-encoded phenylalanine. The earlier analysis of 587 of the donors excluded sequences that lacked an unambiguous match to a single V gene segment. An earlier analysis of 450 to 650 of the donors called V segments functional above 56.7% productive rearrangements and segregating when the between-donor standard deviation exceeded 5%. A statistical classification framework was built to diagnose cytomegalovirus status from the catalog of TCR beta chain sequences. In a later analysis, V and J genes were assigned by comparing TCR nucleotide sequences against IMGT/GENE-DB human TR gene sequences. Using the TCRdist pipeline, a later analysis assigned CDR3 sequences along with most-parsimonious VDJ recombination scenarios. A later analysis defined each TCR beta chain by its CDR3 amino acid sequence plus V-gene family, and excluded reads lacking a unique V-gene family. As a way to deal with suspected cross-contamination and a sequencing artifact, a later analysis dropped roughly 600 nucleotide sequences that were highly shared and had low generation probability. In a later analysis, a clonal expansion index for each public chain was calculated from normalized within-repertoire ranks of inferred template counts. In a later analysis, generation probabilities were computed with a VDJ recombination model fitted to out-of-frame rearrangements, and the resulting probabilities were checked against IGoR. In a later analysis, TCR-TCR, TCR-HLA and TCR-CMV co-occurrence was scored with hypergeometric tests, and a repertoire-size bias correction was applied to TCR pairs. A later analysis estimated false discovery rates by permuting HLA or CMV assignments 20 times. In a later analysis, co-occurring TCRs were grouped using DBSCAN, with TCRdist sequence similarity added in when clustering inside HLA-allele-positive subsets. For co-occurrence clustering, repertoires with fewer than 30,000 or more than 120,000 public chains were excluded, along with five or six repertoires with anomalous nucleotide sharing. This is the immuneACCESS table as TCRdb keeps it, with only in-frame sequences that have V and J called. A part of the clones is gone; compared with another copy, unresolved V genes explain less than half, and the rest is unexplained. The V and J calls and clone size were taken over from that table, and D and trimming were inferred from the DNA. The sample data list 200,000 to 250,000 clones, and 70% to 85% of these were observed just once. Clones ranked in the top ten supply less than 3.5% of the sample.

The full study reports these points: In a later analysis, 15,000 to 20,000 TCR beta sequences were associated with specific HLA alleles at a false discovery rate of 0.05. Only TCR beta chains were sequenced in this cohort, and the absence of alpha or paired-chain data limited detectable features. When HLA alleles, especially DR and DQ, strongly co-occurred, attributing TCR associations to individual alleles was difficult. Linkage disequilibrium might explain the correlated functional status among segregating V segments, but an unknown experimental factor could not be ruled out. About 17 rarely observed V segments, including chromosome 9 orphons, were excluded from the earlier analysis of 550 to 700 of the donors because counts were too low. The classifier was reported to diagnose cytomegalovirus status with high specificity and sensitivity in both the original cohort and the validation cohort. The sequencing pipeline was judged likely to have produced a cluster of highly shared sequence variants as a technical artifact. A further reported finding was that TCR beta sequences accurately predicted the HLA-A and HLA-B alleles for most subjects in the first cohort. A later genetic analysis associated a missense DCLRE1C variant with V-gene and J-gene trimming of TCR beta chains, and an independent cohort replicated the association. Sequencing depth was assumed to be roughly uniform across donors in the presence/absence analyses, though that assumption may not hold. A few of the identified cytomegalovirus-associated TCR beta chains were confirmed in vitro to be specific for cytomegalovirus antigens. In a later analysis, HLA-associated TCR beta chains showed more clonal expansion and lower generation probabilities than non-associated chains that were equally common. A later genetic analysis reported fewer N-insertions in productive TCRs among donors in an Asian-associated ancestry cluster than the roughly 690-donor mean. Because HLA typing was unavailable for some donors at each locus, only the typed subset was used in association tests. Most CMV-associated TCR beta chains appeared to be HLA-restricted in a later analysis, and the HLA associations seemed to be driven largely by CMV exposure. According to the authors, the approach could potentially be generalized to other disease states and immunological phenotypes. An earlier analysis of approximately 570 of the donors showed that most TCR beta V segments appeared in productive rearrangements either about 87% or about 30% of the time, which broadly matched IMGT annotations. In a later analysis, TCR association rates were found to vary across HLA loci, with the most associated TCRs seen for DRB1 alleles and the fewest for HLA-C alleles. A later analysis reported that several top co-occurrence clusters appeared linked to parvovirus B19, influenza, CMV and Epstein-Barr virus. Most TCR sequences were observed very rarely across donors, whereas some public TCRs were present in many individuals. A total of roughly 160 TCR beta chains were listed by the study as associated with cytomegalovirus. The only immune exposure information available for the cohort was CMV serostatus.

The TCR sequence derives from a woman aged 60-75 years in good health and CMV-seropositive. The sample taken for sequencing was PBMCs.

The DNA reads as follows: TGTGCCAGCTCCCTTATCGCAGGGGATAATCAGCCCCAGCATTTT. It encodes CASSLIAGDNQPQHF. The sequence joins TRBV18 to TRBJ1-5, and TRBD1 may be the D gene, going by 6 matching bases. The germline V gene yields KGHSH for CDR1 and LQKENI for CDR2. V loses 6 bases, J loses 4 bases, and the germline ends lie 16 bases apart. Spanning cysteine to phenylalanine, the CDR3 consists of 15 amino acids. This entry keeps only the CDR3 DNA: 45 bases, framed from base 1.